This TCR beta chain originates from a study of blood T cell repertoires in COVID-19 (dated by TCRdb to about 2020). About the full investigation: Samples covering the acute and convalescent phases of COVID-19 were provided by collaborators in the United States, Italy and Spain. The sample metadata nearly always contained a de-identified subject ID, COVID-19 status, age in years and sex. The material from the prospective study consisted of cDNA or gDNA derived from T cells, B-cell-depleted T cells, or PBMCs. Subjects who had been exposed to COVID-19, were actively infected with it, or had recovered from it provided the deeply sampled blood TCRbeta repertoires that made up the dataset. Samples came from the ongoing ImmuneRACE study (first 160 participants) plus 1,254 subjects from 6 global collaborators. HLA class I and class II types, where available, came from metadata supplied by the sample provider rather than from assay-based typing. The repertoires were released in a freely available public database intended as a resource for research on the immune response to SARS-CoV-2. Overall study results and their limits: The quantity of clinical and demographic metadata differed by source and by participant and was supplied without curation.

The collaborating institutions used their own protocols to collect whole blood in K2EDTA tubes. For TCRbeta analysis, collaborator samples were shipped as frozen whole blood, as isolated PBMCs, or as DNA extracted from either sample type. Comment on this clone: The clone's antigen remains unknown. Qualities for individual bases were not recorded, and no much larger clone is one base off.

Trimming takes 4 bases off V and 3 bases off J; junction bases not matched to a gene: 3. The cysteine opens and the phenylalanine closes a CDR3 of 14 amino acids. Only CDR3 DNA is held: 42 bases, read in frame from base 1. The CDR1 and CDR2 encoded by the germline V gene are MDHEN and SYDVKM. The immunoSEQ Assay, a bias-controlled multiplex PCR, was used to amplify TCRbeta CDR3 regions from genomic DNA. As for the authors' bioinformatics: Nucleated cell counts per sample were estimated from amplification of reference gene primers within the assay. Sequence reads were collapsed and filtered to measure the absolute abundance of every unique TCRbeta CDR3 rearrangement. Productive Simpson clonality was computed per sample as the square root of Simpson's diversity index over productive rearrangements. TCRdb re-hosts the immuneACCESS table, in-frame sequences only. Its copies lack some clones; in the studies checked, an unresolved V gene accounts for under half of them, and the cause for the rest is not known. That table supplies the V and J calls and clone size; D and trimming were determined from the DNA. This sample comprises approximately 99,000 clones, over 65% of them detected only once. Less than 2% of the sample belongs to the ten largest clones.

The chain was built from TRBV28 and TRBJ2-7, with TRBD1 matching 10 junction bases. Sequenced material: peripheral blood. This clonotype was obtained from a woman aged 40 to 50 with acute or convalescent COVID-19. The DNA reads as follows: TGTGCCAGCAGTTCTAGGACAGGGGGCTACGAGCAGTACTTC. It codes for CASSSRTGGYEQYF.